Shown below are 21 T cell receptor beta chains from a single sample sequenced in a study of blood T cell repertoires in COVID-19. Repertoires were generated with immunoSEQ multiplex PCR, while TCRdb's copy carries only in-frame clones and drops some. The profile covers about 210,000 clones, with approximately 90% appearing a single time and 1.5% to 2% taken by the ten largest. Sequenced input: peripheral blood. The receptors here all came from a man aged 65 to 79 with acute or convalescent COVID-19.

The V gene is TRBV5-1, the J gene TRBJ1-1; no definite D call. V lost 0 bases, J lost 8 bases, and 14 bases lay in between. CDR1 and CDR2 (germline): SGHRS, YFSETQ. There are 14 residues in the CDR3. CDR3 nucleotide sequence: TGCGCCAGCAGCTTGGCCGGGAGAGGCAACGAAGCTTTCTTT. Its translation: CASSLAGRGNEAFF.

The chain couples TRBV5-5 to TRBJ2-2; 7 positions match TRBD1. This CDR3 contains 15 residues. V trimming: 4 bases; J trimming: 3 bases; junction bases outside the gene matches: 6. The germline gives CDR1 SGHKS, CDR2 YYEKEE (reference sequence). CDR3 DNA sequence: TGTGCCAGCAGCCCGGGACAGCTTGACACCGGGGAGCTGTTTTTT. Translated, it gives CASSPGQLDTGELFF.

The rearrangement links TRBV3-1 (or the pseudogene TRBV3-2) to TRBJ2-4; unclear D gene. V lost 4 bases and J lost 0, with 13 bases in between. The CDR3 covers 16 residues. Germline V gives CDR1 LGHDT, CDR2 YNNKEL (reference sequence). CDR3 sequence: CASSPSQLRAKNIQYF. The CDR3 nucleotides are TGTGCCAGCAGCCCCAGCCAACTACGAGCCAAAAACATTCAGTACTTC.

The chain links TRBV5-1 to TRBJ2-1; 12 bases map to TRBD2. CDR3 length equals 16 residues. Germline V gene sequence: CDR1 SGHRS, CDR2 YFSETQ. Germline trimming cut 4 bases from V and 8 bases from J; bases unmatched to any gene: 10. This CDR3 reads CASSTGLAGWEHEQFF. The CDR3 DNA reads TGCGCCAGCAGCACCGGACTAGCGGGATGGGAGCATGAGCAGTTCTTC.

Comments on this clone: The same CDR3 can be traced to other DNA sequences in this sample. The chain has TRBV7-3 and TRBJ2-1, with D possibly TRBD2 on 5 matching bases. V was pared by 5 bases and J by 0 bases, with 11 bases between. The CDR3 runs 15 residues. CDR1 SGHTA and CDR2 FQGTGA come from the germline V gene. The CDR3: CASSPTTSSYNEQFF. The CDR3 coding sequence is TGTGCCAGCAGCCCGACTACGAGCTCCTACAATGAGCAGTTCTTC. Combining the CDR3 with reference TRBV7-3 and TRBJ2-1 gives the whole variable domain GAGVSQTPSNKVTEKGKYVELRCDPISGHTALYWYRQSLGQGPEFLIYFQGTGAADDSGLPNDRFFAVRPEGSVSTLKIQRTERGDSAVYLCASSPTTSSYNEQFFGPGTRLTVL.

This chain uses TRBV28 with TRBJ1-2, with D maybe TRBD1 (6 bases). The CDR3 contains 14 residues. Deletions cut 3 bases from V and 6 bases from J, with 14 bases between. Germline values: CDR1 MDHEN, CDR2 SYDVKM. The CDR3 DNA follows: TGTGCCAGCAGTTTCACGGCAGGGGTTCATGGCTACACCTTC. Translation gives CASSFTAGVHGYTF.

The V and J genes are TRBV7-8 and TRBJ1-1; the match to TRBD1 covers 8 bases. Germline V lookup: CDR1 SGHVS, CDR2 FQNEAQ. The V gene end was trimmed by 6 bases and the J gene end by 3 bases; junction bases not matched to a gene: 6. The length of the CDR3 is 14 residues. DNA of the CDR3: TGTGCCAGCAGTCTTGACAGGGGTTACACTGAAGCTTTCTTT. Translating gives CASSLDRGYTEAFF.

The chain uses TRBV6-2 or TRBV6-3 and TRBJ1-5; 9 bases align to TRBD1. V lost 2 bases to trimming and J lost 0 bases; unmatched junction nucleotides: 8. Germline V lookup: CDR1 MNHEY, CDR2 SVGEGT. The CDR3 totals 18 residues. The CDR3 nucleotides read TGTGCCAGCAGTTACGCCCGGACAGGGGTTAATAGCAATCAGCCCCAGCATTTT. Amino acid sequence: CASSYARTGVNSNQPQHF.

V usage is TRBV7-8 and J usage is TRBJ1-1; possibly TRBD1 for D (5 bases). Trimming left V 1 base short and J 5 bases short, with 11 bases between. Germline loops: CDR1 SGHVS, CDR2 FQNEAQ. The CDR3 has 14 amino acids. In nucleotides, the CDR3 is TGTGCCAGCAGCTTAGACGGGGGGGGAACTGAAGCTTTCTTT. It codes for CASSLDGGGTEAFF.

V gene TRBV4-2 combines with J gene TRBJ1-4; 8 positions agree with TRBD1. The length of the CDR3 is 17 residues. V lost 1 base to trimming and J lost 3 bases; unmatched junction nucleotides: 7. The germline gives CDR1 LGHNA, CDR2 YNFKEQ. The CDR3 DNA reads TGTGCCAGCAGCCAAGTTTCAGGGGGCACGGCTAATGAAAAACTGTTTTTT. Encoded protein: CASSQVSGGTANEKLFF.

This clone was detected only once. The V and J genes are TRBV30 and TRBJ2-5; D is unresolved. The CDR3 contains 14 residues. Germline CDR1 reads GTSNPN; CDR2 reads SVGIG (reference sequence). V lost 1 base and J lost 2, with 11 bases in between. DNA for the CDR3: TGTGCCTGGAGTGGAGCCACCTATCAAGAGACCCAGTACTTC. Translated: CAWSGATYQETQYF. The full variable domain, rest sourced from reference TRBV30 and TRBJ2-5, is SQTIHQWPATLVQPVGSPLSLECTVEGTSNPNLYWYRQAAGRGLQLLFYSVGIGQISSEVPQNLSASRPQDRQFILSSKKLLLSDSGFYLCAWSGATYQETQYFGPGTRLLVL.

Comments on this clone: This CDR3 is also generated by other DNA sequences in the sample. The chain joins TRBV2 to TRBJ1-5, with D possibly TRBD1 on 5 matching bases. From germline, CDR1 is SNHLY and CDR2 FYNNEI. Between the trimmed V and J ends, which lost 6 bases and 4 bases, there was a span of 13 bases. The CDR3 is made up of 14 amino acids. CDR3 protein: CASSVLGGNQPQHF. DNA of the CDR3: TGTGCCAGCAGCGTCTTGGGGGGGAATCAGCCCCAGCATTTT.

DNA for the CDR3: TGTGCCAGCAGCCAAGATCGGACGGGGAGGCAGTTCTTC. Protein sequence: CASSQDRTGRQFF. The chain links TRBV3-1 (or the pseudogene TRBV3-2) to TRBJ2-1, with a possible D match to TRBD2 (5 bases). V was cut by 0 bases and J by 12 bases, with 12 bases left in between. In germline, CDR1 is LGHDT, CDR2 YNNKEL (reference sequence). This CDR3 is 13 amino acids long.

V is TRBV6-5 and J is TRBJ2-7; a possible D gene is TRBD2 (6 bases). V gave up 0 bases and J gave up 0 bases, with 12 bases separating them. This CDR3 spans 16 amino acids. Germline V gene lookup returns CDR1 MNHEY and CDR2 SVGAGI. The CDR3: CASSYSWGRISYEQYF. CDR3 sequence (DNA): TGTGCCAGCAGTTACTCGTGGGGGAGGATCTCCTACGAGCAGTACTTC.

V gene TRBV6-6 combines with J gene TRBJ2-7; D perhaps matches TRBD1 (5 bases). CDR1 is MNHNY, CDR2 SVGAGI, per germline (reference sequence). CDR3 length: 15 residues. Trimming took 5 bases from V and 5 from J, leaving 19 bases between them. The DNA of the CDR3 is TGTGCCAGCAGTGCCCCGTCGGCAGGGAAAAACGAGCAGTACTTC. This sequence encodes CASSAPSAGKNEQYF.

The chain uses TRBV12-3 or TRBV12-4 and TRBJ2-3; no reliable D call. Deletions cut 3 bases from V and 4 bases from J, with 5 bases between. This CDR3 has 12 amino acids. The CDR3 is CASSFFSDTQYF. The CDR3 DNA is TGTGCCAGCAGTTTCTTTTCAGATACGCAGTATTTT.

Concerning this clone itself: Other DNA variants within this sample encode the same CDR3. CDR3 loop: CASSLGTGVGANVLTF. The CDR3 DNA reads as TGTGCCAGCAGCCTAGGGACAGGGGTCGGGGCCAACGTCCTGACTTTC. The genes are TRBV11-2 and TRBJ2-6; 10 bases align to TRBD1. The CDR3 sequence is 16 residues long. The junction had 5 bases not matched to a gene; V was cut back by 5 bases and J by 4 bases. From germline, CDR1 is SGHAT and CDR2 FQNNGV.

The chain employs TRBV14 and TRBJ2-2, with TRBD1 matching 7 bases. The CDR3 covers 17 residues. Germline lookup yields CDR1 SGHDN and CDR2 FVKESK. J lost 2 bases, V lost 1 base, and 7 bases had no gene match. The CDR3 loop reads CASSQATGTVNTGELFF. In nucleotides, the CDR3 is TGTGCCAGCAGCCAAGCAACCGGGACAGTAAACACCGGGGAGCTGTTTTTT.

The rearrangement uses TRBV5-1 and TRBJ1-4; 11 bases map to TRBD1. Germline V lookup: CDR1 SGHRS, CDR2 YFSETQ. Trimming took 4 bases from V and 7 from J; bases not matched to a gene: 9. The CDR3 sequence is 16 residues long. The CDR3 reads CASSPGTGGKGEKLFF. The CDR3 coding sequence is TGCGCCAGCAGCCCCGGGACAGGGGGAAAGGGTGAAAAACTGTTTTTT.

The chain couples TRBV6-5 to TRBJ1-4; 7 bases align to TRBD1. Germline trimming cut 6 bases from V and 2 bases from J; bases unmatched to any gene: 3. The CDR3 runs to 14 residues. CDR1 is MNHEY, CDR2 SVGAGI, per germline. The CDR3 DNA reads as TGTGCCAGCAGCCGGGACAGCACTAATGAAAAACTGTTTTTT. Encoded protein: CASSRDSTNEKLFF.

CDR3 DNA: TGTGCCAGCAGACGGACAGATCAGCCCCAGCATTTT. Translating gives CASRRTDQPQHF. V and J are TRBV12-3 or TRBV12-4 and TRBJ1-5; perhaps TRBD1 as D (6 bases). The CDR3 sequence is 12 residues long. Trimming removed 6 bases from V and 5 bases from J, with 8 bases in between.